These 10 T cell receptor beta chains came from one sample sequenced in a study of response to subunit inactivated influenza vaccine. TCRdb recomputed calls from the RT-PCR reads with MiXCR, one row per CDR3 protein. The table has a few hundred thousand distinct CDR3 sequences, approximately 6.9% seen once. Sequencing used PBMCs from blood, obtained 23 to 25 months after vaccination. These receptors were collected from a man aged 50-75 years who received an inactivated influenza vaccine.

This rearrangement joins TRBV28 to TRBJ2-1; 9 bases line up with TRBD2. V was clipped by 6 bases and J by 3 bases; unmatched bases: 12. The CDR3 has 17 residues. Germline V gives CDR1 MDHEN, CDR2 SYDVKM. The chain's CDR3 is CASSLKRLAGIYNEQFF. DNA for the CDR3: TGTGCCAGCAGCTTAAAGAGGCTAGCGGGGATCTACAATGAGCAGTTCTTC.

The rearrangement joins TRBV29-1 to TRBJ2-7, with 8 bases aligning to TRBD1. V shed 5 bases and J 2 bases; nucleotides not matched to a gene: 5. The CDR3 consists of 13 residues. Germline CDR1 is SQVTM and CDR2 is ANQGSEA. CDR3 sequence reads: CSVSGTGAYEQYF. CDR3 DNA sequence: TGCAGCGTTTCCGGGACAGGAGCCTACGAGCAGTACTTC.

This clonotype was seen a handful of times. The V call is TRBV20-1, the J call TRBJ2-7, with D perhaps matching TRBD2 (6 bases). The CDR3 loop spans 16 amino acids. V dropped 0 bases and J dropped 0 bases, with 15 bases sitting between them. The germline V gene encodes CDR1 DFQATT and CDR2 SNEGSKA (reference sequence). CDR3 amino acids: CSARDGRYPSSYEQYF. Here the CDR3 DNA reads TGCAGTGCTAGAGATGGGAGGTATCCTAGCTCCTACGAGCAGTACTTC.

In this sample, this clonotype turned up a few times. V and J are TRBV9 and TRBJ2-6; tentatively, D is TRBD1 (5 bases). The CDR3 consists of 13 residues. Trimming removed 7 bases from V and 4 bases from J, with 9 bases in between. CDR1 SGDLS and CDR2 YYNGEE come from the germline V gene. The CDR3 DNA reads TGTGCCAGCGGGGCGTCCGGGGCCAACGTCCTGACTTTC. Translated, it gives CASGASGANVLTF.

J is TRBJ2-1 and V is TRBV18; D may be TRBD1 (6 bases). The germline V gene encodes CDR1 KGHSH and CDR2 LQKENI. The CDR3 is 20 amino acids. V shed 5 bases and J shed 0 bases, with 26 bases lying between them. The CDR3 nucleotides read TGTGCCAGCTCAAAAAATAAGCAGGGGATGTATGTGAGCTCCTACAATGAGCAGTTCTTC. It encodes CASSKNKQGMYVSSYNEQFF.

In its sample, this clonotype was seen a few times. One end of the junction fails to match germline, which may point to a read error. The chain uses TRBV5-1 and TRBJ2-1; D uncertain. This CDR3 has 14 residues. From germline, CDR1 is SGHRS and CDR2 YFSETQ. The CDR3 DNA reads TGCGCCAGCAGCTCGCTGGATATCTACAAAGAGCAGTTCTTC. It encodes CASSSLDIYKEQFF.

The chain employs TRBV7-9 and TRBJ1-3; the D gene is possibly TRBD1 (6 bases). CDR1 is SEHNR and CDR2 is FQNEAQ in the germline V gene (reference sequence). The CDR3 runs to 15 residues. V lost 5 bases to trimming and J lost 5 bases, with 16 bases between them. CDR3 nucleotide sequence: TGTGCCAGCAGCCTCGGGGGCATTCAGAGAAACACCATATATTTT. Translated, it gives CASSLGGIQRNTIYF.

This clonotype was picked up many times. The J gene is TRBJ2-7, the V gene TRBV6-2 or TRBV6-3; D is perhaps TRBD1 or TRBD2 (5 bases each). Germline V lookup: CDR1 MNHEY, CDR2 SVGEGT. Trimming stripped 7 bases from V and 8 bases from J, with 12 bases between. The CDR3 is 11 amino acids. The CDR3 bases are TGTGCCAGCACCACCCCGGGACAGCAGTACTTC. Its translation is CASTTPGQQYF.

This clonotype has a count of ten or more. V and J are TRBV5-1 and TRBJ2-1; 10 nucleotides align to TRBD2. Losses at the gene ends were 0 bases for V and 5 bases for J; bases not matched to a gene: 5. Germline V gene sequence: CDR1 SGHRS, CDR2 YFSETQ. This CDR3 region has 16 residues. The CDR3 DNA sequence: TGCGCCAGCAGCTTGGATAGCGGGGGGCTCAACAATGAGCAGTTCTTC. This gives the protein CASSLDSGGLNNEQFF.

The table lists this clonotype with a few counts. The chain carries TRBV28 and TRBJ2-7; 9 bases fit TRBD2. Germline CDR1 is MDHEN and CDR2 is SYDVKM. CDR3 length: 15 residues. The J segment lost 2 bases and the V segment lost 5 bases, leaving 7 bases of the junction unmatched. CDR3 bases: TGTGCCAGCAGTGCGGGGGCGGGAGGGCCCTACGAGCAGTACTTC. Its translation: CASSAGAGGPYEQYF. Supplemented by reference TRBV28 and TRBJ2-7, the full variable domain reads DVKVTQSSRYLVKRTGEKVFLECVQDMDHENMFWYRQDPGLGLRLIYFSYDVKMKEKGDIPEGYSVSREKKERFSLILESASTNQTSMYLCASSAGAGGPYEQYFGPGTRLTVT.